This T cell receptor beta chain was sequenced for a study of blood T cell repertoires in COVID-19. Assay used: immunoSEQ multiplex PCR; TCRdb lists only in-frame clones, some missing. The repertoire has 45,000 or so clones, approximately 70% of them found once; the top ten carry 50% to 75%. J lost 6 bases, V lost 0 bases, and 12 bases had no gene match. The germline gives CDR1 MDHEN, CDR2 SYDVKM. The CDR3 runs 17 residues. The specimen sequenced was peripheral blood. The receptor was derived from a man older than 75 with acute or convalescent COVID-19. The chain is built from TRBV28 and TRBJ2-5, with 8 positions matching TRBD2. The CDR3: CASSLWPPGGNLKTQYF. The CDR3 region has the DNA TGTGCCAGCAGTTTATGGCCACCGGGAGGGAACTTAAAGACCCAGTACTTC.